This T cell receptor beta chain was sequenced in a study of shared clonotypes between healthy human individuals. V was pared by 5 bases and J by 6 bases, with 7 bases of the junction left unmatched. This CDR3 has 15 residues. The germline gives CDR1 SGHTA, CDR2 FQGTGA. The naive CD8 fraction comprised CD45RO-negative cells positively selected for CCR7 and excluded terminally differentiated effector memory CD45RA+ cells. Points from the study as a whole: Researchers sampled blood only, noting tissue repertoires likely differ. Shared clonotypes across all four donors exceeded non-shared ones in generation probability.

This clone was recorded once. Antigen specificity is unknown. Profiling relied on immunoSEQ multiplex PCR, and the TCRdb table lists in-frame clones only, not all of them. The sample lists roughly 1,800,000 clones, approximately 94% occurring once. The genes are TRBV7-3 and TRBJ2-1, with 10 bases lining up with TRBD2. The sample taken for sequencing was naive CD8+ T cells sorted from blood. The TCR comes from a man aged 18 to 35 in good health. CDR3 loop: CASSNLAGVFNEQFF. In DNA form, the CDR3 reads TGTGCCAGCAGCAATCTAGCGGGGGTATTCAATGAGCAGTTCTTC.